This passage covers 25 T cell receptor beta chains from one sample sequenced in a study of blood T cell repertoires in COVID-19. TCRdb keeps only in-frame clones here, not all; method: immunoSEQ multiplex PCR. The repertoire holds some 260,000 clones, with around 84% as singletons. Material for sequencing was PBMCs or T cells enriched from blood (not recorded which). Receptors were obtained from a middle-aged man who had recovered from COVID-19.

CDR3 amino acids: CASSKTGLAEAFF. As DNA, the CDR3 is TGTGCCAGCAGCAAGACAGGGTTGGCTGAAGCTTTCTTT. V usage is TRBV3-1 (or the pseudogene TRBV3-2) and J usage is TRBJ1-1, with 7 bases aligning to TRBD1. V lost 5 bases to trimming and J lost 6 bases; unmatched junction nucleotides: 6. Germline V CDR1 and CDR2: LGHDT, YNNKEL (reference sequence). This CDR3 comprises 13 residues.

The chain joins TRBV3-1 (or the pseudogene TRBV3-2) to TRBJ1-2; no reliable D call. The V gene lost 0 bases and the J gene lost 7 bases, with 18 bases spanning the gap. The CDR3 is made up of 16 amino acids. Germline CDR1 and CDR2: LGHDT and YNNKEL (reference sequence). CDR3 region: CASSQDRGTPASGYTF. In DNA, the CDR3 is TGTGCCAGCAGCCAAGATCGGGGAACTCCGGCTAGTGGCTACACCTTC.

The chain couples TRBV6-4 to TRBJ1-2; 7 nucleotides align to TRBD1. Trimming at V came to 5 bases and at J to 5 bases, leaving 8 bases not matched to a gene. Germline assignment: CDR1 MRHNA and CDR2 SNTAGT. This CDR3 contains 14 residues. CDR3 nucleotides: TGTGCCAGCAGTCCCCAACAGGGGTGGTATGGCTACACCTTC. It specifies CASSPQQGWYGYTF.

CDR3 amino acids: CASSYLVDTQYF. CDR3 coding DNA: TGTGCCAGCAGCTATCTTGTGGATACGCAGTATTTT. The rearrangement joins TRBV12-3 or TRBV12-4 to TRBJ2-3; D uncertain. The CDR3 is 12 residues long. The V gene lost 6 bases and the J gene lost 6 bases, with 10 bases spanning the gap.

This rearrangement joins TRBV10-3 to TRBJ2-1; D might be TRBD2 (6 bases). Germline values: CDR1 ENHRY, CDR2 SYGVKD. This CDR3 contains 13 residues. Deletions cut 10 bases from V and 5 bases from J, with 15 bases between. The CDR3 is CATEEGQNNEQFF. The CDR3 coding sequence is TGTGCCACCGAGGAGGGCCAAAACAATGAGCAGTTCTTC.

The chain uses TRBV6-5 and TRBJ2-7; 9 nucleotides agree with TRBD1. CDR3 size: 14 residues. Germline V gene data show CDR1 as MNHEY and CDR2 as SVGAGI. Trimming at V came to 1 base and at J to 4 bases, leaving 2 bases not matched to a gene. CDR3 region: CASSYLDRGYEQYF. CDR3 sequence (DNA): TGTGCCAGCAGTTACTTGGACAGGGGATACGAGCAGTACTTC.

The chain uses TRBV5-4 and TRBJ1-2, with TRBD1 matching 11 bases. The CDR3 has 15 amino acids. Germline V gene data show CDR1 as SGHNT and CDR2 as YYREEE (reference sequence). V trimming: 3 bases; J trimming: 5 bases; junction bases outside the gene matches: 6. CDR3 protein: CASSSPGQGVYGYTF. For the CDR3, the DNA is TGTGCCAGCAGCTCGCCGGGACAGGGGGTTTATGGCTACACCTTC.

The chain combines TRBV7-9 with TRBJ2-2; D remains ambiguous. CDR1 is SEHNR, CDR2 FQNEAQ, per germline (reference sequence). Trimming took off 5 bases at V and 8 bases at J, with 9 bases between the two ends. The CDR3 spans 12 residues. The CDR3 region is CASSTNAGELFF. CDR3 bases: TGTGCCAGCAGCACTAACGCGGGGGAGCTGTTTTTT. The entire variable domain, with the rest obtained from reference TRBV7-9 and TRBJ2-2, is as follows: DTGVSQNPRHKITKRGQNVTFRCDPISEHNRLYWYRQTLGQGPEFLTYFQNEAQLEKSRLLSDRFSAERPKGSFSTLEIQRTEQGDSAMYLCASSTNAGELFFGEGSRLTVL.

The chain links TRBV19 to TRBJ2-1; possibly TRBD2 for D (5 bases). Germline V gene lookup returns CDR1 LNHDA and CDR2 SQIVND (reference sequence). This CDR3 has 13 residues. V was shortened by 5 bases and J by 5 bases, with 10 bases between the two germline ends. CDR3: CASSVSSHNEQFF. The CDR3 nucleotides are TGTGCCAGTAGTGTCTCTAGCCACAATGAGCAGTTCTTC.

The chain uses TRBV30 and TRBJ1-6; 7 bases are a match to TRBD1. Germline CDR1 GTSNPN, CDR2 SVGIG (reference sequence). The junction had 15 bases not matched to a gene; V was cut back by 1 base and J by 6 bases. CDR3 length equals 18 residues. CDR3 protein: CAWSGISYTGVGNSPLHF. The CDR3 nucleotides are TGTGCCTGGAGTGGAATCTCTTACACAGGGGTAGGTAATTCACCCCTCCACTTT.

The V call is TRBV27, the J call TRBJ1-6, with TRBD1 matching over 11 bases. From germline, CDR1 is MNHEY and CDR2 SMNVEV (reference sequence). CDR3 size: 19 residues. The V segment lost 5 bases and the J segment 7 bases; nucleotides outside the gene matches: 16. CDR3 sequence (DNA): TGTGCCAGCAGTCGACAAAAATGGACAGGGGGCCTGCGGAATTCACCCCTCCACTTT. This translates into CASSRQKWTGGLRNSPLHF.

The genes are TRBV27 and TRBJ1-4; TRBD1 matches 7 bases. Germline trimming cut 6 bases from V and 8 bases from J; bases unmatched to any gene: 12. CDR3 length equals 15 residues. CDR1 MNHEY and CDR2 SMNVEV come from the germline V gene (reference sequence). CDR3 sequence (DNA): TGTGCCAGCAGCGATATTACAGGGGCGGGGGAAAAACTGTTTTTT. Residues: CASSDITGAGEKLFF.

The chain couples TRBV19 to TRBJ2-7; 9 nucleotides match TRBD1. Germline CDR1 reads LNHDA; CDR2 reads SQIVND (reference sequence). The CDR3 covers 14 residues. After removal of 7 bases from V and 4 bases from J, the junction contained 8 bases not matched to a gene. The CDR3: CASTRDREGYEQYF. CDR3 DNA: TGTGCCAGTACTAGGGACAGGGAAGGTTACGAGCAGTACTTC.

The chain has TRBV19 and TRBJ1-5; D remains unclear. There are 14 residues in the CDR3. Between the trimmed V and J ends, which lost 5 bases and 8 bases, there was a span of 16 bases. CDR1 LNHDA and CDR2 SQIVND come from the germline V gene (reference sequence). As DNA, the CDR3 is TGTGCCAGTAGTCCCCAACCCATAGAGGAGCCCCAGCATTTT. This encodes CASSPQPIEEPQHF.

The CDR3 spells CASSPGRLALSYNEQFF. DNA of the CDR3: TGTGCCAGCAGCCCCGGCCGTCTAGCCCTCTCCTACAATGAGCAGTTCTTC. The J gene is TRBJ2-1, the V gene TRBV7-9; tentative D call: TRBD2 (5 bases). The V gene's germline CDR1 is SEHNR and CDR2 FQNEAQ (reference sequence). The V and J ends lost 5 bases and 0 bases respectively, with 17 bases between them. CDR3 size: 17 residues. Together with reference TRBV7-9 and TRBJ2-1, the CDR3 gives the full variable domain: DTGVSQNPRHKITKRGQNVTFRCDPISEHNRLYWYRQTLGQGPEFLTYFQNEAQLEKSRLLSDRFSAERPKGSFSTLEIQRTEQGDSAMYLCASSPGRLALSYNEQFFGPGTRLTVL.

DNA of the CDR3: TGCAGCGTAGTTAGACAGGGGGACACTGAAGCTTTCTTT. Protein product: CSVVRQGDTEAFF. J is TRBJ1-1 and V is TRBV29-1, with 9 bases lining up with TRBD1. Germline CDR1 reads SQVTM; CDR2 reads ANQGSEA. This CDR3 is 13 amino acids long. Losses at the gene ends were 6 bases for V and 3 bases for J; bases not matched to a gene: 5.

This clone was found a few times. The rearrangement joins TRBV28 to TRBJ1-5; no firm D call. The CDR3 is made up of 13 amino acids. Trimming left V 5 bases short and J 7 bases short, with 12 bases between. Germline CDR1 is MDHEN and CDR2 is SYDVKM. The CDR3: CASSRNSLQPQHF. The CDR3 DNA reads as TGTGCCAGCAGTAGAAACAGCCTACAGCCCCAGCATTTT.

The chain couples TRBV4-1 to TRBJ2-5, with D perhaps matching TRBD2 (5 bases). The CDR3 loop spans 14 amino acids. Germline CDR1 MGHRA, CDR2 YSYEKL. V lost 4 bases and J lost 4, with 13 bases in between. CDR3 protein: CASSRAEEVETQYF. CDR3 nucleotides: TGCGCCAGCAGCCGGGCAGAGGAGGTAGAGACCCAGTACTTC.

The V and J genes are TRBV18 and TRBJ2-5; possibly TRBD1 for D (6 bases). The V and J ends lost 5 bases and 1 base respectively, with 17 bases between them. The CDR3 length is 16 residues. The germline V gene has CDR1 KGHSH and CDR2 LQKENI. The CDR3 DNA reads as TGTGCCAGCTCAGCCACATCAGGACAGTTCCAAGAGACCCAGTACTTC. Amino acids: CASSATSGQFQETQYF.

This CDR3 is CASSLVAAGDTFF. Here the CDR3 DNA reads TGTGCCAGCAGCTTAGTGGCGGCCGGGGACACTTTCTTT. The chain has TRBV7-9 and TRBJ1-1; perhaps TRBD1 as D (6 bases). Germline CDR1 and CDR2: SEHNR and FQNEAQ (reference sequence). Trimming removed 1 base from V and 12 bases from J, with 15 bases in between. There are 13 residues in the CDR3.

The rearrangement joins TRBV4-3 to TRBJ1-2; 10 nucleotides agree with TRBD1. Germline V CDR1 and CDR2: LGHNA, YSLEER. The CDR3 length is 16 residues. After removal of 1 base from V and 11 bases from J, the junction contained 13 bases not matched to a gene. CDR3 region: CASSQAPGTGARAYTF. DNA for the CDR3: TGCGCCAGCAGCCAAGCCCCCGGGACAGGGGCCCGCGCTTACACCTTC.

This sequence joins TRBV3-1 (or the pseudogene TRBV3-2) and TRBJ1-3; 7 nucleotides match TRBD1. The J segment lost 3 bases and the V segment lost 4 bases, leaving 12 bases of the junction unmatched. The germline CDR1 and CDR2 sequences are LGHDT and YNNKEL (reference sequence). CDR3 length: 17 residues. For the CDR3, the DNA is TGTGCCAGCAGCCCACTCAGAAGCACAGGGGTTGGAAACACCATATATTTT. This translates into CASSPLRSTGVGNTIYF.

A few counts support this clone. The chain uses TRBV5-1 and TRBJ2-7, with 9 nucleotides matching TRBD1. Per the germline V gene, CDR1 is SGHRS and CDR2 is YFSETQ. Germline trimming cut 2 bases from V and 9 bases from J; bases unmatched to any gene: 6. The CDR3 consists of 13 residues. This CDR3 reads CASSFRTGVWQYF. The CDR3 bases are TGCGCCAGCAGCTTTAGGACAGGGGTTTGGCAGTACTTC.

V usage is TRBV20-1 and J usage is TRBJ1-2, with a possible D match to TRBD1 (6 bases). V dropped 7 bases and J dropped 2 bases, with 8 bases sitting between them. Germline V gene lookup returns CDR1 DFQATT and CDR2 SNEGSKA (reference sequence). The CDR3 is 11 residues long. The CDR3 sequence: CSVGQNYGYTF. The CDR3 coding sequence is TGCAGTGTCGGACAGAACTATGGCTACACCTTC.

Points on this clone: Distinct nucleotide sequences in the sample also encode this CDR3. The chain recombines TRBV5-1 with TRBJ2-5; the D is unclear. The CDR3 covers 12 residues. Trimming took 4 bases from V and 0 from J, leaving 4 bases between them. Germline values: CDR1 SGHRS, CDR2 YFSETQ. In DNA form, the CDR3 reads TGCGCCAGCAGCCCCAACCAAGAGACCCAGTACTTC. Its translation is CASSPNQETQYF.